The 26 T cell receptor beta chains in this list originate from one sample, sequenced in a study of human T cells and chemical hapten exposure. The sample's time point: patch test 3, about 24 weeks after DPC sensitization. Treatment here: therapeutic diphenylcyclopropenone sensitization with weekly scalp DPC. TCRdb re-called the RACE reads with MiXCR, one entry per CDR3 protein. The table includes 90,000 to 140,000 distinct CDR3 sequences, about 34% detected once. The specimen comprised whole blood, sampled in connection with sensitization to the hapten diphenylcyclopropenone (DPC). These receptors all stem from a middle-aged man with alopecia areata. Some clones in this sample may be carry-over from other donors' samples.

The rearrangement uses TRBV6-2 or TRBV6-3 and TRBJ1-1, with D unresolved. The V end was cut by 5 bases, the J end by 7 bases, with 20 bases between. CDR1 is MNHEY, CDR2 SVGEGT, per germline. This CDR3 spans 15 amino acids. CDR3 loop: CASSPNSPTIIEAFF. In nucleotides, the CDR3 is TGTGCCAGCAGTCCAAACTCCCCCACGATTATTGAAGCTTTCTTT.

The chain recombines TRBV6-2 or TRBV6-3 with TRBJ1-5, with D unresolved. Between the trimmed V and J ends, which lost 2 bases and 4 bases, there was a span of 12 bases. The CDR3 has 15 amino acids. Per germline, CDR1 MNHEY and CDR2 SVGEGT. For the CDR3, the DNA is TGTGCCAGCAGTTACGGCAGTCTGTTGAATCAGCCCCAGCATTTT. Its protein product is CASSYGSLLNQPQHF.

CDR3 bases: TGTGCCAGCAGCGCAGGGGTTACCAACACTGAAGCTTTCTTT. This codes for CASSAGVTNTEAFF. V and J are TRBV7-2 and TRBJ1-1; D is perhaps TRBD1 (6 bases). V was pared by 5 bases and J by 2 bases, with 12 bases between. CDR3 length equals 14 residues. Germline CDR1 reads SGHTA; CDR2 reads FQGNSA.

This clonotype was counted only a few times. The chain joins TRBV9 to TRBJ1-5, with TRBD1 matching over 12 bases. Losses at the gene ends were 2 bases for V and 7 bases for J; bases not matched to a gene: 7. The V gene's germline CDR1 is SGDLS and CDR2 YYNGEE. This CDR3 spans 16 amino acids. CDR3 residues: CASSVGTGGAGQPQHF. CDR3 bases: TGTGCCAGCAGCGTCGGGACAGGGGGCGCTGGACAGCCCCAGCATTTT.

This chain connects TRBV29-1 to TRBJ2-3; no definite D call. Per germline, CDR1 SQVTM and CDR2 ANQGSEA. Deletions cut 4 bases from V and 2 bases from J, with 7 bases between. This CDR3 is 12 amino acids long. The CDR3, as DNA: TGCAGCGTTGTGATCACCACAGATACGCAGTATTTT. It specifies CSVVITTDTQYF.

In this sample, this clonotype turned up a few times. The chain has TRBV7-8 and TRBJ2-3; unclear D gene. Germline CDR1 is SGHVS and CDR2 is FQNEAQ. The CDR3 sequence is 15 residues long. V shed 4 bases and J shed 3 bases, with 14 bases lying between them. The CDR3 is CASSSQIVQTDTQYF. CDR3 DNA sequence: TGTGCCAGCAGCTCCCAGATCGTTCAGACAGATACGCAGTATTTT.

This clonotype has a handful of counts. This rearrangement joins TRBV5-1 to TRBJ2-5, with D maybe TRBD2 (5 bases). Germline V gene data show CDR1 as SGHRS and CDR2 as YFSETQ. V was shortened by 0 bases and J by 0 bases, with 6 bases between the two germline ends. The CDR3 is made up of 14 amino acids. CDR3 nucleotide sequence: TGCGCCAGCAGCTTGGGGAGGAACCAAGAGACCCAGTACTTC. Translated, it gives CASSLGRNQETQYF.

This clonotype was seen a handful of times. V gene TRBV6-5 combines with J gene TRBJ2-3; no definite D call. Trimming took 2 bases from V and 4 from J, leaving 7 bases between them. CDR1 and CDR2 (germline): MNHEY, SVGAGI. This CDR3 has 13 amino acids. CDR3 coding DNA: TGTGCCAGCAGTTACACTGGCGCAGATACGCAGTATTTT. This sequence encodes CASSYTGADTQYF.

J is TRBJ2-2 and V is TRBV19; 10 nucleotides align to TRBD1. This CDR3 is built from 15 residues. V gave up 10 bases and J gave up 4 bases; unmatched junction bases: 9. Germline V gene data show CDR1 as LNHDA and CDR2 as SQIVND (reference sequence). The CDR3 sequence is CAIRQGASSTGELFF. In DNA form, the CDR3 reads TGTGCCATTCGACAGGGGGCGTCGAGCACCGGGGAGCTGTTTTTT.

The DNA for the CDR3 is TGTGCCATCAGGGATCTATTGGACAGGGGTGAAGCCGGGGAGCTGTTTTTT. This sequence encodes CAIRDLLDRGEAGELFF. The chain employs TRBV10-3 and TRBJ2-2, with 9 nucleotides matching TRBD1. With V trimmed by 6 bases and J by 6 bases, 14 bases remained unmatched. The germline CDR1 and CDR2 sequences are ENHRY and SYGVKD. The CDR3 sequence is 17 residues long.

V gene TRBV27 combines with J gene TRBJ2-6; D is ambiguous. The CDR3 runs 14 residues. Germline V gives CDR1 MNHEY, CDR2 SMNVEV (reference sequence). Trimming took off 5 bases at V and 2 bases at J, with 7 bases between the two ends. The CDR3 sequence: CASSGGTGANVLTF. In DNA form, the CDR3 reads TGTGCCAGCAGTGGTGGAACTGGGGCCAACGTCCTGACTTTC.

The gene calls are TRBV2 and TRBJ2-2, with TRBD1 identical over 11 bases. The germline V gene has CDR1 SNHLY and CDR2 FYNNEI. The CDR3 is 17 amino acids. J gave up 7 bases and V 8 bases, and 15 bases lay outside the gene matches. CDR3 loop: CASYPEPGTGGIGELFF. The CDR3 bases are TGTGCCAGCTACCCCGAGCCCGGGACAGGGGGGATCGGGGAGCTGTTTTTT.

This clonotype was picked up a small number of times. CDR3 in DNA: TGTGCCAGCAGCTACCCAAAGCGGGAGAGCACAGATACGCAGTATTTT. Protein: CASSYPKRESTDTQYF. The chain is built from TRBV28 and TRBJ2-3; TRBD2 matches at 8 bases. The CDR3 is 16 residues long. Germline-derived CDR1 and CDR2 are MDHEN and SYDVKM. V shed 6 bases, J shed 0 bases, and the junction held 8 bases outside the gene matches.

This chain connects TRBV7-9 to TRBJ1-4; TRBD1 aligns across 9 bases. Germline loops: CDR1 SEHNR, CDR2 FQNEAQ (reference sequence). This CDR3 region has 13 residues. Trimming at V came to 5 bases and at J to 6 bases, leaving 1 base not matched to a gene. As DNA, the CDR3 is TGTGCCAGCAGCAGGGACAGGGATGAAAAACTGTTTTTT. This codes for CASSRDRDEKLFF.

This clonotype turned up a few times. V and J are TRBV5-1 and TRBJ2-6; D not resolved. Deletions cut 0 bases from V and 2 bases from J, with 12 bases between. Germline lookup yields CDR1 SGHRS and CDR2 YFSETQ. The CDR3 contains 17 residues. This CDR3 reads CASSLAGARAGANVLTF. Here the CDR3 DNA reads TGCGCCAGCAGCTTGGCGGGTGCGCGCGCTGGGGCCAACGTCCTGACTTTC.

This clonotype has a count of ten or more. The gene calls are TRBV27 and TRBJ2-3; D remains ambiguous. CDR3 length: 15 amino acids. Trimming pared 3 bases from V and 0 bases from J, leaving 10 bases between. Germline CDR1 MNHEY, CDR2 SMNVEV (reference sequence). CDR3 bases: TGTGCCAGCAGTTTTGTTCGTTTTAGCACAGATACGCAGTATTTT. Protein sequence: CASSFVRFSTDTQYF.

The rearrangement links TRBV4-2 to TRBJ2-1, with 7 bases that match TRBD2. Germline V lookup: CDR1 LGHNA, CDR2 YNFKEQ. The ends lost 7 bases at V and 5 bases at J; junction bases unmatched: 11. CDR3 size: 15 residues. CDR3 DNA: TGTGCCAGCATCTCACTAGCGCCGGATAACAATGAGCAGTTCTTC. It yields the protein CASISLAPDNNEQFF.

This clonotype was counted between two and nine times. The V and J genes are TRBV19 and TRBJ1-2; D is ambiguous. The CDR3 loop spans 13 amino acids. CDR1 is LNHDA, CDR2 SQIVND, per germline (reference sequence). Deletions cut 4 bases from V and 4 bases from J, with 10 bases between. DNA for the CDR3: TGTGCCAGTAGTACCGGACGATCCTATGGCTACACCTTC. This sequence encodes CASSTGRSYGYTF.

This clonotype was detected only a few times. In DNA, the CDR3 is TGTGCCAGCAGCTTAACTTCCCGGACAGGCCGCGAAGCTTTCTTT. The encoded protein is CASSLTSRTGREAFF. The chain links TRBV7-2 to TRBJ1-1; 7 bases agree with TRBD1. Germline assignment: CDR1 SGHTA and CDR2 FQGNSA. The CDR3 loop spans 15 amino acids. The trim removed 2 bases at V and 8 bases at J, leaving 11 bases unmatched.

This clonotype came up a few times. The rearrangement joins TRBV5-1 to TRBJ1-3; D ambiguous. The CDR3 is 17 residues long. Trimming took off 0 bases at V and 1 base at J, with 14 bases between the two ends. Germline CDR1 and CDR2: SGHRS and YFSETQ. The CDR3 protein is CASSLEPQSLSGNTIYF. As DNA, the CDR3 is TGCGCCAGCAGCTTGGAACCGCAATCCCTATCTGGAAACACCATATATTTT. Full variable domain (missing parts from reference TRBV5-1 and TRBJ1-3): KAGVTQTPRYLIKTRGQQVTLSCSPISGHRSVSWYQQTPGQGLQFLFEYFSETQRNKGNFPGRFSGRQFSNSRSEMNVSTLELGDSALYLCASSLEPQSLSGNTIYFGEGSWLTVV.

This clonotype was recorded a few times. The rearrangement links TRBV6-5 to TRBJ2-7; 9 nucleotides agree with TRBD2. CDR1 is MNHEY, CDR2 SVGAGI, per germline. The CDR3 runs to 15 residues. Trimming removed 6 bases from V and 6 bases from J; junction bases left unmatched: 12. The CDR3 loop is CASRIKGTSSGEQYF. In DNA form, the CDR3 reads TGTGCCAGCAGAATAAAAGGGACTAGCAGCGGCGAGCAGTACTTC.

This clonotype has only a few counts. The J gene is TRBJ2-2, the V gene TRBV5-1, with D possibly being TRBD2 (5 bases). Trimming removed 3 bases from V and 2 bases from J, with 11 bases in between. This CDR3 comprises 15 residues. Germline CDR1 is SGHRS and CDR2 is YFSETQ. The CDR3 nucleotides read TGCGCCAGCAGCTGGGTCGGGGAAAACACCGGGGAGCTGTTTTTT. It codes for CASSWVGENTGELFF.

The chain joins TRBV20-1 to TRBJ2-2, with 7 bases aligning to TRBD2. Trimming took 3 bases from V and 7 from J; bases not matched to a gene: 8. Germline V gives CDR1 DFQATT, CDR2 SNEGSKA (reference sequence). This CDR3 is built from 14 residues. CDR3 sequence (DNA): TGCAGTGCTAGCGGGGTAGCGGGTATCGGGGAGCTGTTTTTT. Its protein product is CSASGVAGIGELFF.

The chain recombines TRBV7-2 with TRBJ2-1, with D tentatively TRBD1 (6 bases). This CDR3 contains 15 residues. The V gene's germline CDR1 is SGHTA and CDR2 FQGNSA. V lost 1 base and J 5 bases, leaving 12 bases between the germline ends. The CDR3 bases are TGTGCCAGCAGCTTAGTCAGGGGCGTCCACAATGAGCAGTTCTTC. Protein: CASSLVRGVHNEQFF.

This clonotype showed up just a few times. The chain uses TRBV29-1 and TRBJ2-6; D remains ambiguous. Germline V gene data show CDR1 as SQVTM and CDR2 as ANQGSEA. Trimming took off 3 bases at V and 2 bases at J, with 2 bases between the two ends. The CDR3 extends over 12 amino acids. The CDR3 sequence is CSVDPGANVLTF. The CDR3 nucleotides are TGCAGCGTTGACCCTGGGGCCAACGTCCTGACTTTC.

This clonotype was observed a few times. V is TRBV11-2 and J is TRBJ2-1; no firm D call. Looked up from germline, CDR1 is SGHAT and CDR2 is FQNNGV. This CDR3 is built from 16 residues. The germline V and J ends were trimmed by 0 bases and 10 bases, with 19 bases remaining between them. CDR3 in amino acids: CASSLDQSILVLEQFF. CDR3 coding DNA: TGTGCCAGCAGCTTAGATCAGTCCATTTTGGTATTAGAGCAGTTCTTC.